This record looks at one T cell receptor beta chain sequence and its context. There are 13 residues in the CDR3. The V gene lost 6 bases and the J gene lost 2 bases, with 11 bases spanning the gap. Germline loops: CDR1 MNHEY, CDR2 SMNVEV (reference sequence). Source study methods: Reference gene primer amplification gave estimated nucleated cell counts. The assay was immunoSEQ multiplex PCR, and TCRdb's table has in-frame clones only and misses some. V and J calls plus clone size are reproduced from that table; the DNA served to infer D and trimming. Found here are under 130,000 clones, roughly 81% of them singletons; the top ten hold around 2%. This entry belongs to a study of blood T cell repertoires in COVID-19. Looking at the study overall: From the United States, Italy and Spain came samples of acute and convalescent COVID-19. From T cells, B-cell-depleted T cells, or PBMCs came the material, which was cDNA or gDNA.

The receptor was isolated from a human donor in a cohort sampled during active COVID-19. Sequenced sample: peripheral blood. The rearrangement uses TRBV27 and TRBJ2-7; possible D gene TRBD1, 5 bases. CDR3 region: CASSWGLTYEQYF. In DNA, the CDR3 is TGTGCCAGCAGCTGGGGCCTTACCTACGAGCAGTACTTC.